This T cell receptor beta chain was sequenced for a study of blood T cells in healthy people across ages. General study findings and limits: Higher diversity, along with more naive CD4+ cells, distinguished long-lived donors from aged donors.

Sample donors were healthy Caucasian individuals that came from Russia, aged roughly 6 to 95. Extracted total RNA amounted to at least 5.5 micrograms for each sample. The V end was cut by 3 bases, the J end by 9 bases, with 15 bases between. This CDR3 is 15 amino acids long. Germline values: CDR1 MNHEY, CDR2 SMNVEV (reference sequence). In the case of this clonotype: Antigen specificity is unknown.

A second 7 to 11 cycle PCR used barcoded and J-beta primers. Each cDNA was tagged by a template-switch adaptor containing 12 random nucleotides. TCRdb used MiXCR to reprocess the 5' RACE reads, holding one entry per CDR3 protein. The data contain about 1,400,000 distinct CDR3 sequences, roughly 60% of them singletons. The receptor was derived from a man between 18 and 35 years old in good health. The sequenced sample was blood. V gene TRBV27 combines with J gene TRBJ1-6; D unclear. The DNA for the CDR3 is TGTGCCAGCAGTTTGAACGATCCGATCACTTCACCCCTCCACTTT. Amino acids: CASSLNDPITSPLHF.